The 27 T cell receptor beta chains listed next were all sequenced from one sample in a study of patients and donors after allogeneic stem cell transplantation (dated by TCRdb to about 2020). Receptor amplification or capture employed RT-PCR. For sequencing, a NextSeq 550 was employed. TCRdb took the public reads, trimmed them with fastp at Q25, ran MiXCR for clone calling and kept in-frame beta chains. Under each unique CDR3 protein, matching rows form one entry showing the most common genes and DNA. The sample table shows about 410,000 distinct CDR3 sequences, and approximately 16% are seen once. About 7% of the sample comes from the top ten. The sequenced sample consisted of blood, either unsorted or a sorted T cell fraction (not recorded which). These receptor sequences come from a human donor who was either an allogeneic HSCT recipient or a stem cell or donor lymphocyte infusion donor (not recorded which). It is not recorded whose cells these are; they may come from a transplant donor.

This clonotype has ten or more counts. The CDR3 DNA follows: TGCGCCAGCAACCCCCGTCGGGGAAACACCGGGGAGCTGTTTTTT. Translating it yields CASNPRRGNTGELFF. The chain employs TRBV5-1 and TRBJ2-2, with TRBD2 as a possible D gene (5 bases). With 6 bases removed from V and 2 bases from J, the gap between germline ends came to 14 bases. This CDR3 contains 15 residues. The germline gives CDR1 SGHRS, CDR2 YFSETQ.

This chain uses TRBV12-3 or TRBV12-4 with TRBJ2-2; D remains unclear. V lost 4 bases, J lost 3 bases, and 15 bases lay in between. The CDR3 has 16 amino acids. DNA of the CDR3: TGTGCCAGCAGTTCCAGTGATTCCGCATACACCGGGGAGCTGTTTTTT. Residues: CASSSSDSAYTGELFF.

The chain links TRBV20-1 to TRBJ1-6; 10 nucleotides match TRBD1. The CDR3 runs 16 residues. V lost 1 base, J lost 8 bases, and 8 bases stayed unmatched. Germline assignment: CDR1 DFQATT and CDR2 SNEGSKA (reference sequence). CDR3 DNA: TGCAGTGCTAGAGGGGACAGGGGTTGGGGGTATTCACCCCTCCACTTT. Translation: CSARGDRGWGYSPLHF.

This clonotype showed up many times. The V gene is TRBV5-1, the J gene TRBJ2-7; 7 nucleotides match TRBD1. The CDR3 contains 14 residues. The J segment lost 3 bases and the V segment lost 4 bases, leaving 7 bases of the junction unmatched. Germline V gene data show CDR1 as SGHRS and CDR2 as YFSETQ. The CDR3 DNA sequence: TGCGCCAGCAGCGCCGGGACAGTGATCTACGAGCAGTACTTC. Translating it yields CASSAGTVIYEQYF.

The chain links TRBV7-9 to TRBJ2-7, with TRBD1 identical over 10 bases. Per germline, CDR1 SEHNR and CDR2 FQNEAQ (reference sequence). The CDR3 extends over 15 amino acids. J gave up 2 bases and V 5 bases, and 6 bases lay outside the gene matches. CDR3 region: CASSPMGQGTYEQYF. The CDR3 nucleotides are TGTGCCAGCAGCCCCATGGGACAGGGGACCTACGAGCAGTACTTC.

The chain combines TRBV11-2 with TRBJ1-4; D unresolved. The CDR3 is made up of 16 amino acids. CDR1 SGHAT and CDR2 FQNNGV come from the germline V gene. The V end was cut by 5 bases, the J end by 8 bases, with 21 bases between. DNA for the CDR3: TGTGCCAGCAGCCCGCCACCCGGAGGACCGGGGGAAAAACTGTTTTTT. It codes for CASSPPPGGPGEKLFF.

This sequence joins TRBV15 and TRBJ1-2; TRBD1 aligns across 11 bases. Germline values: CDR1 LNHNV, CDR2 YYDKDF (reference sequence). This CDR3 has 14 residues. V dropped 3 bases and J dropped 8; count of bases not matched to a gene: 5. This chain's CDR3 is CATSSGTGGEGYTF. The CDR3 coding sequence is TGTGCCACCAGCAGTGGGACAGGGGGAGAAGGCTACACCTTC.

The chain employs TRBV24-1 and TRBJ2-1, with D possibly being TRBD1 or TRBD2 (7 bases each). The V end lost 3 bases, the J end lost 8 bases, and 19 bases lay between the germline ends. The germline CDR1 and CDR2 sequences are KGHDR and SFDVKD. CDR3 length equals 16 residues. CDR3 nucleotide sequence: TGTGCCACCAGTGATCTTACAGGGGAGGGCTCACATGAGCAGTTCTTC. Its translation is CATSDLTGEGSHEQFF.

The rearrangement links TRBV18 to TRBJ2-5, with D hard to call. This CDR3 spans 12 amino acids. Trimming left V 0 bases short and J 5 bases short, with 4 bases between. Germline loops: CDR1 KGHSH, CDR2 LQKENI. The CDR3 bases are TGTGCCAGCTCACCACCGGCGGAGACCCAGTACTTC. Translated: CASSPPAETQYF.

The V call is TRBV7-9, the J call TRBJ1-2; TRBD1 might be the D (5 bases). CDR3 size: 16 residues. Trimming cost V 1 base and J 8 bases, with 20 bases left between them. Germline V CDR1 and CDR2: SEHNR, FQNEAQ (reference sequence). The CDR3 DNA is TGTGCCAGCAGCTTAGAGGGGTTCGGGTCTCGGTACGGCTACACCTTC. Its protein product is CASSLEGFGSRYGYTF.

This clonotype turned up a few times. The chain links TRBV3-1 to TRBJ2-1; 8 nucleotides align to TRBD1. Losses at the gene ends were 0 bases for V and 5 bases for J; bases not matched to a gene: 12. Germline values: CDR1 LGHDT, CDR2 YNNKEL (reference sequence). This CDR3 is 18 amino acids long. Written as DNA, the CDR3 is TGTGCCAGCAGCCAAGAACCCCTCTGGACAGGGTTGAACAATGAGCAGTTCTTC. Translation: CASSQEPLWTGLNNEQFF.

The chain employs TRBV18 and TRBJ1-5; D is uncertain. V was shortened by 2 bases and J by 5 bases, with 4 bases between the two germline ends. Germline CDR1 KGHSH, CDR2 LQKENI. The CDR3 consists of 12 residues. The CDR3 DNA reads TGTGCCAGCTCACCATTTGATCAGCCCCAGCATTTT. It specifies CASSPFDQPQHF.

This clonotype occurred a few times. This chain uses TRBV7-2 with TRBJ1-5; perhaps TRBD1 as D (5 bases). Trimming stripped 7 bases from V and 4 bases from J, with 11 bases between. The CDR3 is 13 residues long. CDR1 and CDR2 (germline): SGHTA, FQGNSA. The CDR3 reads CASKGQGNQPQHF. In DNA form, the CDR3 reads TGTGCCAGCAAAGGGCAGGGAAATCAGCCCCAGCATTTT.

In its sample, this clonotype was seen a few times. This chain connects TRBV20-1 to TRBJ2-2; 8 nucleotides line up with TRBD1. V was clipped by 6 bases and J by 3 bases; unmatched bases: 6. CDR1 is DFQATT and CDR2 is SNEGSKA in the germline V gene (reference sequence). This CDR3 contains 14 residues. The CDR3 loop reads CSAPGQGYTGELFF. Here the CDR3 DNA reads TGCAGTGCGCCCGGACAGGGATACACCGGGGAGCTGTTTTTT.

This clonotype was observed many times. J is TRBJ1-5 and V is TRBV5-6; D possibly corresponds to TRBD1 (6 bases). The V gene lost 2 bases and the J gene lost 7 bases, with 16 bases spanning the gap. The CDR3 totals 15 residues. Germline V CDR1 and CDR2: SGHDT, YYEEEE. The CDR3 DNA sequence: TGTGCCAGCAGCTTATGGACAGAGATAGTGCAGCCCCAGCATTTT. Translated: CASSLWTEIVQPQHF.

This clonotype was picked up a small number of times. V is TRBV12-3 or TRBV12-4 and J is TRBJ1-5, with TRBD1 identical over 8 bases. Trimming removed 4 bases from V and 7 bases from J; junction bases left unmatched: 6. The CDR3 length is 14 residues. This CDR3 reads CASSWTGKSQPQHF. The DNA of the CDR3 is TGTGCCAGCAGTTGGACAGGGAAGAGCCAGCCCCAGCATTTT.

The V call is TRBV6-1, the J call TRBJ2-1; no clear D gene. Looked up from germline, CDR1 is MNHNS and CDR2 is SASEGT. The CDR3 consists of 11 residues. The germline V and J ends were trimmed by 7 bases and 6 bases, with 7 bases remaining between them. CDR3 sequence reads: CASIQVNEQFF. The CDR3 DNA follows: TGTGCCAGCATTCAGGTCAATGAGCAGTTCTTC.

This clonotype was recorded a few times. The chain is built from TRBV5-1 and TRBJ1-1, with D uncertain. V was pared by 0 bases and J by 0 bases, with 15 bases between. The CDR3 is 17 amino acids. The germline V gene has CDR1 SGHRS and CDR2 YFSETQ. The CDR3 reads CASSLGRFPLMNTEAFF. The CDR3 bases are TGCGCCAGCAGCTTGGGGAGGTTCCCTCTCATGAACACTGAAGCTTTCTTT.

This clonotype was found a few times. The V and J genes are TRBV7-9 and TRBJ2-7; 11 bases line up with TRBD2. With V trimmed by 3 bases and J by 5 bases, 9 bases remained unmatched. Germline loops: CDR1 SEHNR, CDR2 FQNEAQ (reference sequence). This CDR3 contains 16 residues. In DNA form, the CDR3 reads TGTGCCAGCAGCTTTAGGCTAGCGGGAGGCGTCCACGAGCAGTACTTC. It codes for CASSFRLAGGVHEQYF.

The chain couples TRBV5-8 to TRBJ2-3; no reliable D call. The V and J ends lost 1 base and 3 bases respectively, with 12 bases between them. Germline loops: CDR1 SGHTS, CDR2 YDEGEE. This CDR3 region has 15 residues. The CDR3 DNA is TGTGCCAGCAGCTTGAGGAAAAGGGCTACAGATACGCAGTATTTT. This codes for CASSLRKRATDTQYF.

This clonotype has just one count. The junction does not match germline at one end; this may be a read error. The chain recombines TRBV4-1 with TRBJ2-4, with D perhaps matching TRBD2 (6 bases). The CDR3 sequence is 18 residues long. Germline V lookup: CDR1 MGHRA, CDR2 YSYEKL. CDR3 loop: CTSSQVKVSGVAKNIQYF. CDR3 sequence (DNA): TGCACCAGCAGCCAAGTGAAAGTTTCGGGAGTGGCCAAAAACATTCAGTACTTC.

The rearrangement links TRBV7-6 to TRBJ1-2; 9 nucleotides line up with TRBD1. V shed 0 bases, J shed 8 bases, and the junction held 10 bases outside the gene matches. The CDR3 is 16 amino acids. CDR1 is SGHVS and CDR2 is FNYEAQ in the germline V gene. Written as DNA, the CDR3 is TGTGCCAGCAGCTTAGCGGGCCCGGGACAGGGAGGGGGCTACACCTTC. This codes for CASSLAGPGQGGGYTF.

This chain uses TRBV18 with TRBJ1-2; 10 bases are a match to TRBD1. Unmatched junction bases numbered 6, after V lost 3 bases and J lost 5 bases. Germline V gene data show CDR1 as KGHSH and CDR2 as LQKENI. The CDR3 extends over 15 amino acids. The CDR3 DNA is TGTGCCAGCTCACCCTTAGGGACAGGGGCTTATGGCTACACCTTC. It translates to CASSPLGTGAYGYTF.

This chain joins TRBV29-1 and TRBJ2-3; no clear D. The V and J ends lost 1 base and 2 bases respectively, with 7 bases between them. The CDR3 is made up of 13 amino acids. The V gene's germline CDR1 is SQVTM and CDR2 ANQGSEA. This CDR3 is CSVEGVYTDTQYF. The CDR3 DNA sequence: TGCAGCGTTGAAGGTGTGTACACAGATACGCAGTATTTT.

This clonotype showed up just a few times. This sequence joins TRBV4-1 and TRBJ2-2; tentative D call: TRBD1 (5 bases). The V and J ends lost 1 base and 3 bases respectively, with 9 bases between them. The CDR3 consists of 15 residues. The germline V gene has CDR1 MGHRA and CDR2 YSYEKL. The CDR3 loop is CASSQVGRDTGELFF. The CDR3 nucleotides are TGCGCCAGCAGCCAAGTGGGCAGGGACACCGGGGAGCTGTTTTTT.

The table lists this clonotype with a few counts. This chain joins TRBV12-5 and TRBJ2-1; D could derive from TRBD1 or TRBD2 (7 bases each). Trimming stripped 2 bases from V and 7 bases from J, with 15 bases between. Germline lookup yields CDR1 LGHNT and CDR2 FRNRAP. The CDR3 is 15 residues long. CDR3 DNA sequence: TGTGCTAGTGGTTTGTCAGGGGGACTACGAAATGAGCAGTTCTTC. Its translation: CASGLSGGLRNEQFF.

The chain has TRBV20-1 and TRBJ2-4; no firm D call. Germline V CDR1 and CDR2: DFQATT, SNEGSKA (reference sequence). This CDR3 region has 12 residues. Trimming removed 2 bases from V and 14 bases from J, with 16 bases in between. The CDR3 sequence: CSARFISGSEYF. The CDR3 coding sequence is TGCAGTGCTAGATTTATCTCCGGTTCCGAGTACTTC.